The 26 T cell receptor beta chains listed next were all sequenced from one sample in a study of T cells in Graves' hyperthyroidism and ophthalmopathy (dated by TCRdb to between 2019 and 2020). The receptor library was made with multiplex PCR. The instrument was an Illumina HiSeq 2000. The TCR beta CDR3 regions were amplified from RNA transcripts. For the first round of RT-PCR on the TCR CDR3, the HTBI primer set was used together with the Qiagen OneStep RT-PCR kit. TCRdb reprocessing: public reads trimmed at Q25 with fastp, clones called with MiXCR, in-frame beta chains kept. Rows merge per CDR3 protein into single entries with the most common DNA and genes. The sample table shows 460,000 or so distinct CDR3 sequences, and under 15% are seen once. The ten largest clones take up 15% to 20% of the sample. Material: blood. The receptor source for this set is a woman younger than 35 with Graves' hyperthyroidism.

Concerning this clonotype: One end of the junction varies from germline; a read error may be responsible. V is TRBV19 and J is TRBJ2-5; maybe TRBD2 (5 bases). Germline V gene data show CDR1 as LNHDA and CDR2 as SQIVND (reference sequence). CDR3 length: 14 amino acids. The CDR3 region is CACSEGSYQETQYF. CDR3 coding DNA: TGTGCCTGTAGTGAGGGTTCGTACCAAGAGACCCAGTACTTC.

This clonotype appeared a few times. The rearrangement joins TRBV7-2 to TRBJ1-1, with D unresolved. Germline values: CDR1 SGHTA, CDR2 FQGNSA. CDR3 length equals 14 residues. Trimming shortened V by 5 bases and J by 10 bases, and 20 bases separated the two germline ends. CDR3 sequence: CASSPAGRKVAAFF. Written as DNA, the CDR3 is TGTGCCAGCAGCCCAGCGGGGAGGAAGGTGGCAGCTTTCTTT.

A few counts support this clonotype. This chain connects TRBV25-1 to TRBJ1-1; TRBD1 aligns across 7 bases. V lost 1 base, J lost 1 base, and 3 bases stayed unmatched. CDR1 and CDR2 from the germline V gene are MGHDK and SYGVNS. The CDR3 consists of 15 residues. CDR3 loop: CASSEFQGENTEAFF. The CDR3 nucleotides are TGTGCCAGCAGTGAATTTCAGGGGGAGAACACTGAAGCTTTCTTT.

This clonotype was recorded at least ten times. The rearrangement uses TRBV19 and TRBJ1-2, with 9 bases identical to TRBD1. After removal of 3 bases from V and 5 bases from J, the junction contained 1 base not matched to a gene. Germline lookup yields CDR1 LNHDA and CDR2 SQIVND (reference sequence). The CDR3 consists of 13 residues. CDR3 region: CASSIGQGYGYTF. CDR3 DNA: TGTGCCAGTAGTATCGGACAGGGGTATGGCTACACCTTC.

This clonotype has more than one count but fewer than ten. The rearrangement links TRBV24-1 to TRBJ2-3; 7 bases are shared with TRBD1. The length of the CDR3 is 14 residues. Germline assignment: CDR1 KGHDR and CDR2 SFDVKD. V gave up 3 bases and J gave up 3 bases; unmatched junction bases: 2. In DNA, the CDR3 is TGTGCCACCAGTGATACAGGGGAAACAGATACGCAGTATTTT. It specifies CATSDTGETDTQYF.

This clonotype was observed many times. The V gene is TRBV6-2 or TRBV6-3, the J gene TRBJ2-1; 13 nucleotides agree with TRBD2. The germline V gene encodes CDR1 MNHEY and CDR2 SVGEGT. The CDR3 totals 19 residues. Trimming took 2 bases from V and 4 from J; bases not matched to a gene: 11. In DNA, the CDR3 is TGTGCCAGCAGTTACCCGCACACCTTACTAGCGGGAGGGTACAATGAGCAGTTCTTC. As protein: CASSYPHTLLAGGYNEQFF.

This clonotype was seen at least ten times. This chain joins TRBV14 and TRBJ2-2, with TRBD2 as a possible D gene (5 bases). The CDR3 is 16 residues long. V was shortened by 4 bases and J by 7 bases, with 19 bases between the two germline ends. Germline V lookup: CDR1 SGHDN, CDR2 FVKESK. The CDR3 loop is CASSRTSSNRGGELFF. DNA of the CDR3: TGTGCCAGCAGCCGTACTAGTTCTAATCGAGGCGGGGAGCTGTTTTTT.

This clonotype was recorded at least ten times. The genes are TRBV3-1 and TRBJ2-1; D gene uncertain. Trimming removed 4 bases at V and 2 bases at J, with 6 bases between. The CDR3 is 13 residues long. CDR1 and CDR2 from the germline V gene are LGHDT and YNNKEL (reference sequence). CDR3 bases: TGTGCCAGCAGCCCCCCCCCCTACAATGAGCAGTTCTTC. Translating it yields CASSPPPYNEQFF.

There are many counts of this clonotype. The rearrangement joins TRBV5-1 to TRBJ2-1; TRBD2 aligns across 7 bases. The CDR3 extends over 14 amino acids. Germline CDR1 and CDR2: SGHRS and YFSETQ. V was clipped by 2 bases and J by 6 bases; unmatched bases: 5. The CDR3 spells CASSFAGAPNEQFF. The CDR3 nucleotides read TGCGCCAGCAGCTTCGCGGGAGCCCCCAATGAGCAGTTCTTC.

The sample holds many counts of this clonotype. The V and J genes are TRBV12-3 or TRBV12-4 and TRBJ2-5; weak D call: TRBD2 (6 bases). The CDR3 loop spans 13 amino acids. Trimming pared 6 bases from V and 1 base from J, leaving 9 bases between. The CDR3 sequence: CASRGAGQETQYF. The DNA for the CDR3 is TGTGCCAGCAGGGGAGCGGGCCAAGAGACCCAGTACTTC.

This clonotype occurred a few times. The rearrangement joins TRBV19 to TRBJ2-7; D is ambiguous. Germline values: CDR1 LNHDA, CDR2 SQIVND (reference sequence). Trimming left V 7 bases short and J 3 bases short, with 19 bases between. This CDR3 contains 15 residues. CDR3 in amino acids: CASTQKRGGIYEQYF. CDR3 nucleotides: TGTGCCAGTACCCAAAAGAGAGGTGGGATCTACGAGCAGTACTTC.

This clonotype has just a few counts. The CDR3 sequence: CASNTGGSNQPQHF. CDR3 coding DNA: TGTGCCAGCAATACCGGGGGTAGCAATCAGCCCCAGCATTTT. This rearrangement joins TRBV12-3 or TRBV12-4 to TRBJ1-5; tentative D call: TRBD1 (5 bases). The CDR3 is made up of 14 amino acids. V lost 7 bases and J lost 0, with 10 bases in between.

In this sample, this clonotype turned up many times. CDR3 in amino acids: CASRQGTNEKLFF. DNA for the CDR3: TGCGCCAGCCGACAGGGAACTAATGAAAAACTGTTTTTT. The chain joins TRBV5-1 to TRBJ1-4; 7 bases are shared with TRBD1. J lost 1 base, V lost 7 bases, and 1 base had no gene match. The V gene's germline CDR1 is SGHRS and CDR2 YFSETQ. This CDR3 spans 13 amino acids.

This clonotype has more than one count but fewer than ten. The chain links TRBV5-4 to TRBJ2-5; perhaps TRBD1 as D (5 bases). This CDR3 contains 15 residues. The V and J ends lost 4 bases and 2 bases respectively, with 15 bases between them. CDR1 is SGHNT and CDR2 is YYREEE in the germline V gene (reference sequence). The CDR3 region is CASSLLGDGQETQYF. In nucleotides, the CDR3 is TGTGCCAGCAGCCTCTTAGGGGATGGTCAAGAGACCCAGTACTTC.

In its sample, this clonotype was seen a few times. The chain carries TRBV15 and TRBJ2-5, with D perhaps assigned TRBD1 or TRBD2 (5 bases each). Trimming cost V 3 bases and J 5 bases, with 16 bases left between them. The CDR3 covers 15 residues. The germline CDR1 and CDR2 sequences are LNHNV and YYDKDF (reference sequence). CDR3 sequence (DNA): TGTGCCACCAGCAGTGGAGACGGGGCAGGGGAGACCCAGTACTTC. Translation: CATSSGDGAGETQYF.

This clonotype was picked up a small number of times. The chain couples TRBV7-9 to TRBJ1-1; 10 positions agree with TRBD1. V trimming: 5 bases; J trimming: 8 bases; junction bases outside the gene matches: 5. Per germline, CDR1 SEHNR and CDR2 FQNEAQ (reference sequence). The CDR3 contains 13 residues. The CDR3 nucleotides read TGTGCCAGCAGCGGGACAGGGGTTACGGAAGCTTTCTTT. It encodes CASSGTGVTEAFF.

Worth noting for this clonotype: This clone may be a read error of a much larger clone one base away. V usage is TRBV9 and J usage is TRBJ2-1, with TRBD1 matching 11 bases. Trimming at V came to 0 bases and at J to 12 bases, leaving 8 bases not matched to a gene. Germline CDR1 SGDLS, CDR2 YYNGEE. The CDR3 loop spans 15 amino acids. The CDR3 region has the DNA TGTGCCAGCAGCGTAGGTGGACAGGGGGCGGGTGGGCAGTTCTTC. Protein product: CASSVGGQGAGGQFF.

Of note for this clonotype: A read error may explain this, as a much larger clone is one base away. The rearrangement joins TRBV5-1 to TRBJ1-1, with D possibly matching TRBD1 (6 bases). Germline V gene sequence: CDR1 SGHRS, CDR2 YFSETQ. The CDR3 covers 14 residues. Trimming cost V 5 bases and J 3 bases, with 14 bases left between them. CDR3 nucleotides: TGCGCCAGCAGGAAAAGGGGGGGGGACACTGAAGCTTTCTTT. Translating gives CASRKRGGDTEAFF.

The sample holds many counts of this clonotype. V gene TRBV12-3 or TRBV12-4 combines with J gene TRBJ2-2; maybe TRBD2 (7 bases). V was clipped by 9 bases and J by 1 base, with 18 bases between them. This CDR3 region has 16 residues. CDR3 DNA: TGTGCCAGTTGGTTGGACAGCGGGATGAACACCGGGGAGCTGTTTTTT. Amino acids: CASWLDSGMNTGELFF.

This clonotype has ten or more counts. At one end, the junction sequence differs from germline, possibly due to a read error. This sequence joins TRBV6-1 and TRBJ1-4, with 9 bases aligning to TRBD1. The length of the CDR3 is 20 residues. Per germline, CDR1 MNHNS and CDR2 SASEGT. The CDR3 loop is CASTEKSRDRVRASRKKLFF. DNA of the CDR3: TGTGCCAGCACTGAAAAGTCCCGGGACAGGGTCCGGGCTTCCAGGAAAAAACTGTTTTTT.

As for this clonotype: A much larger clone lies one base from this, so it may be a read error. The chain uses TRBV5-1 and TRBJ2-3; D is undetermined. This CDR3 is 14 amino acids long. Germline values: CDR1 SGHRS, CDR2 YFSETQ. This chain's CDR3 is CAGSLEPTTDTQYF. The CDR3 region has the DNA TGCGCCGGCAGCTTGGAACCCACCACAGATACGCAGTATTTT.

The sample holds a few counts of this clonotype. The rearrangement links TRBV7-9 to TRBJ1-1, with a possible D match to TRBD1 (5 bases). CDR3 length equals 12 residues. V was shortened by 4 bases and J by 11 bases, with 14 bases between the two germline ends. Germline V lookup: CDR1 SEHNR, CDR2 FQNEAQ (reference sequence). The CDR3 bases are TGTGCCAGCAGCTCGAGGCAGGGCAGGGCTTTCTTT. It codes for CASSSRQGRAFF.

The chain combines TRBV6-2 or TRBV6-3 with TRBJ1-1; 9 nucleotides agree with TRBD1. V shed 5 bases and J 0 bases; nucleotides not matched to a gene: 13. Germline CDR1 reads MNHEY; CDR2 reads SVGEGT. This CDR3 contains 18 residues. This chain's CDR3 is CASSGKRDRVFMNTEAFF. Here the CDR3 DNA reads TGTGCCAGCAGTGGCAAGCGGGACAGGGTGTTCATGAACACTGAAGCTTTCTTT.

In its sample, this clonotype was seen a few times. J is TRBJ1-5 and V is TRBV12-3 or TRBV12-4; TRBD1 is a possible D gene (6 bases). This CDR3 comprises 13 residues. V shed 8 bases and J shed 0 bases, with 8 bases lying between them. CDR3 coding DNA: TGTGCCAGCGGGACAACTAGCAATCAGCCCCAGCATTTT. Amino acid sequence: CASGTTSNQPQHF.

This clonotype was recorded many times. The V and J genes are TRBV5-6 and TRBJ2-5; TRBD2 agrees at 14 bases. CDR1 is SGHDT, CDR2 YYEEEE, per germline. V dropped 4 bases and J dropped 7; count of bases not matched to a gene: 6. CDR3 length: 15 amino acids. The CDR3 loop is CASSGGLAGDGTQYF. CDR3 sequence (DNA): TGTGCCAGCAGCGGGGGACTAGCGGGAGACGGGACCCAGTACTTC.

At least ten counts were recorded for this clonotype. The chain couples TRBV24-1 to TRBJ2-1, with D tentatively TRBD2 (5 bases). This CDR3 comprises 13 residues. CDR1 and CDR2 (germline): KGHDR, SFDVKD. V shed 8 bases and J shed 2 bases, with 9 bases lying between them. CDR3 residues: CATTGDAYNEQFF. In nucleotides, the CDR3 is TGTGCCACCACCGGGGATGCCTACAATGAGCAGTTCTTC.